The 19 T cell receptor beta chains below were found in one sample sequenced in a study of shared clonotypes between healthy human individuals. Some clones are missing from TCRdb's copy, which holds only in-frame ones; the method was immunoSEQ multiplex PCR. The sample comprises 2 million to 2.5 million clones, 85% to 95% of which are singletons, and under 0.45% rests with the top ten. Sequencing was performed on naive CD4+ T cells from PBMCs. Specified subset: CD45RA+ positively selected. The receptors shown here come from a man between 18 and 29 years old in good health. Some clones in this sample may be carry-over from other donors' samples.

J is TRBJ1-2 and V is TRBV7-2, with TRBD1 as a possible D gene (6 bases). The V gene lost 5 bases and the J gene lost 5 bases, with 21 bases spanning the gap. Germline V lookup: CDR1 SGHTA, CDR2 FQGNSA. This CDR3 is built from 16 residues. The CDR3 sequence: CASSLPLGGGLYGYTF. CDR3 nucleotide sequence: TGTGCCAGCAGCCTCCCCCTGGGGGGCGGCCTGTATGGCTACACCTTC.

The sample holds a few counts of this clone. J is TRBJ1-1 and V is TRBV30; the D gene is possibly TRBD1 (5 bases). The CDR3 contains 15 residues. Germline V gene data show CDR1 as GTSNPN and CDR2 as SVGIG (reference sequence). V was pared by 2 bases and J by 9 bases, with 22 bases between. The CDR3 sequence: CAWSTRPGSSAKAFF. The DNA for the CDR3 is TGTGCCTGGAGTACGCGGCCAGGGTCCTCGGCGAAAGCTTTCTTT.

The rearrangement links TRBV19 to TRBJ2-7; 10 nucleotides agree with TRBD1. V was clipped by 2 bases and J by 3 bases; unmatched bases: 7. The CDR3 spans 16 residues. CDR1 LNHDA and CDR2 SQIVND come from the germline V gene (reference sequence). Written as DNA, the CDR3 is TGTGCCAGTAGTATACTCGGGACAGGGGTTGGCTACGAGCAGTACTTC. It yields the protein CASSILGTGVGYEQYF.

The J gene is TRBJ2-7, the V gene TRBV15, with D possibly TRBD1 on 5 matching bases. The CDR3 runs 15 residues. Germline loops: CDR1 LNHNV, CDR2 YYDKDF (reference sequence). The V and J ends lost 1 base and 0 bases respectively, with 10 bases between them. CDR3 nucleotide sequence: TGTGCCACCAGCAGAGGAACAGGTCCCTCCTACGAGCAGTACTTC. It is translated as CATSRGTGPSYEQYF.

The V gene is TRBV7-9, the J gene TRBJ2-1, with 12 bases that match TRBD2. CDR3 length: 16 residues. Unmatched junction bases numbered 4, after V lost 5 bases and J lost 2 bases. The germline V gene has CDR1 SEHNR and CDR2 FQNEAQ (reference sequence). The CDR3 spells CASSRRTSGAYNEQFF. CDR3 bases: TGTGCCAGCAGCCGCAGGACTAGCGGGGCCTACAATGAGCAGTTCTTC.

The rearrangement joins TRBV28 to TRBJ2-1, with TRBD2 matching over 11 bases. CDR1 MDHEN and CDR2 SYDVKM come from the germline V gene. This CDR3 is 14 amino acids long. After removal of 6 bases from V and 3 bases from J, the junction contained 1 base not matched to a gene. This CDR3 reads CASRGLADYNEQFF. CDR3 nucleotide sequence: TGTGCCAGCAGGGGACTAGCGGACTACAATGAGCAGTTCTTC.

Turning to this clone: This specimen includes other DNA sequences encoding the same CDR3. This chain uses TRBV4-1 with TRBJ2-3; no definite D call. Germline V gene data show CDR1 as MGHRA and CDR2 as YSYEKL. This CDR3 has 14 amino acids. Trimming took off 4 bases at V and 3 bases at J, with 11 bases between the two ends. CDR3 loop: CASSLSGRTDTQYF. The CDR3, as DNA: TGCGCCAGCAGCCTTTCCGGACGGACAGATACGCAGTATTTT.

Worth noting for this clone: Other DNA sequences from this sample encode an identical CDR3 as well. This chain uses TRBV2 with TRBJ2-2; D remains ambiguous. Germline loops: CDR1 SNHLY, CDR2 FYNNEI. The CDR3 consists of 12 residues. The V end lost 9 bases, the J end lost 1 base, and 6 bases lay between the germline ends. CDR3 in DNA: TGTGCCAGTCGAGAGAACACCGGGGAGCTGTTTTTT. Translation gives CASRENTGELFF.

The J gene is TRBJ1-1, the V gene TRBV9; D possibly corresponds to TRBD1 (5 bases). V lost 3 bases, J lost 5 bases, and 17 bases lay in between. The CDR3 consists of 15 residues. CDR1 is SGDLS and CDR2 is YYNGEE in the germline V gene. The CDR3 DNA follows: TGTGCCAGCAGCGGCGAGGGGTGGCGGGGAACTGAAGCTTTCTTT. It is translated as CASSGEGWRGTEAFF.

The rearrangement links TRBV4-1 to TRBJ2-3, with 8 bases lining up with TRBD1. This CDR3 has 15 residues. Looked up from germline, CDR1 is MGHRA and CDR2 is YSYEKL. The trim removed 5 bases at V and 0 bases at J, leaving 4 bases unmatched. CDR3 in DNA: TGCGCCAGCAGCGCCCGACAGGGGAGCACAGATACGCAGTATTTT. It encodes CASSARQGSTDTQYF.

The chain has TRBV2 and TRBJ2-1, with 9 positions matching TRBD2. Losses at the gene ends were 4 bases for V and 6 bases for J; bases not matched to a gene: 4. This CDR3 has 14 amino acids. Germline CDR1 reads SNHLY; CDR2 reads FYNNEI. Written as DNA, the CDR3 is TGTGCCAGCAGTGTTCTAGCGGGAACCAATGAGCAGTTCTTC. It specifies CASSVLAGTNEQFF.

The chain recombines TRBV11-3 with TRBJ2-3; 7 positions agree with TRBD2. V lost 5 bases to trimming and J lost 5 bases; unmatched junction nucleotides: 10. In germline, CDR1 is SGHNT, CDR2 YENEEA. CDR3 size: 15 residues. The CDR3 region is CASSPRAGSVDTQYF. DNA of the CDR3: TGTGCCAGCAGCCCCCGAGCGGGATCAGTAGATACGCAGTATTTT.

CDR3 nucleotides: TGCGCCAGCAGCTTGAACCCAGCCCCCTACAATGAGCAGTTCTTC. It translates to CASSLNPAPYNEQFF. This chain connects TRBV5-1 to TRBJ2-1; D is uncertain. The CDR3 runs 15 residues. With 1 base removed from V and 2 bases from J, the gap between germline ends came to 10 bases. Germline V gene lookup returns CDR1 SGHRS and CDR2 YFSETQ. Supplemented by reference TRBV5-1 and TRBJ2-1, the full variable domain reads KAGVTQTPRYLIKTRGQQVTLSCSPISGHRSVSWYQQTPGQGLQFLFEYFSETQRNKGNFPGRFSGRQFSNSRSEMNVSTLELGDSALYLCASSLNPAPYNEQFFGPGTRLTVL.

This clone was counted a single time. The rearrangement links TRBV19 to TRBJ2-7; 11 bases are a match to TRBD1. CDR1 and CDR2 from the germline V gene are LNHDA and SQIVND (reference sequence). Germline trimming cut 4 bases from V and 5 bases from J; bases unmatched to any gene: 7. The CDR3 is 15 amino acids. The CDR3 bases are TGTGCCAGTAGTACCCCCGGACAGGGGGCGAACGAGCAGTACTTC. The encoded protein is CASSTPGQGANEQYF.

Notes on this clone: Other DNA sequences in the sample encode the same CDR3. The chain employs TRBV9 and TRBJ2-3; 8 nucleotides line up with TRBD2. The ends lost 3 bases at V and 3 bases at J; junction bases unmatched: 6. The CDR3 has 15 amino acids. In germline, CDR1 is SGDLS, CDR2 YYNGEE. The CDR3 DNA reads TGTGCCAGCAGCGCAACTAGCGGAATTACAGATACGCAGTATTTT. As protein: CASSATSGITDTQYF.

This sequence joins TRBV4-1 and TRBJ2-7, with D uncertain. CDR1 and CDR2 (germline): MGHRA, YSYEKL. The CDR3 sequence is 14 residues long. V lost 2 bases to trimming and J lost 1 base, with 9 bases between them. CDR3 residues: CASSQLRNSYEQYF. The CDR3 nucleotides read TGCGCCAGCAGCCAATTACGGAATTCCTACGAGCAGTACTTC.

This sequence joins TRBV7-2 and TRBJ1-1; no clear D. The V and J ends lost 3 bases and 1 base respectively, with 9 bases between them. Germline values: CDR1 SGHTA, CDR2 FQGNSA. The CDR3 is made up of 14 amino acids. This chain's CDR3 is CASSFTGGNTEAFF. The CDR3 DNA is TGTGCCAGCAGCTTTACGGGAGGGAACACTGAAGCTTTCTTT.

The chain uses TRBV6-6 and TRBJ2-1, with TRBD2 matching 7 bases. Germline V CDR1 and CDR2: MNHNY, SVGAGI (reference sequence). This CDR3 region has 12 residues. V lost 5 bases and J lost 5; bases outside the gene matches: 0. CDR3 sequence: CASSLADNEQFF. DNA of the CDR3: TGTGCCAGCAGTCTAGCGGACAATGAGCAGTTCTTC.

On this clone itself: Within the sample, other DNA sequences also encode this same CDR3. The genes are TRBV7-9 and TRBJ1-1; D is unresolved. In germline, CDR1 is SEHNR, CDR2 FQNEAQ (reference sequence). Trimming removed 1 base at V and 0 bases at J, with 9 bases between. The CDR3 is 15 residues long. CDR3 sequence reads: CASSLGTAMNTEAFF. For the CDR3, the DNA is TGTGCCAGCAGCTTAGGGACCGCTATGAACACTGAAGCTTTCTTT.